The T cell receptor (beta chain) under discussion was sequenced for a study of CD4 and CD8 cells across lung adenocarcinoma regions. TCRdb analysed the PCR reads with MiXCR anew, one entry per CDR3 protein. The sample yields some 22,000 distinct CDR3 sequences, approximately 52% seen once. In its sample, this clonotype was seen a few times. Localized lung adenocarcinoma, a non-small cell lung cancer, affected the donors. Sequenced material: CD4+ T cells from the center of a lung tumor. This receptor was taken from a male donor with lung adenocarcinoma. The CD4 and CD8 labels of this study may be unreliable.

CDR3 bases: TGCGCCAGCAGGGCTAGCGGCATCTATGAGCAGTTCTTC. It specifies CASRASGIYEQFF. The rearrangement uses TRBV4-1 and TRBJ2-1; 7 bases agree with TRBD2. V was pared by 6 bases and J by 8 bases, with 7 bases of the junction left unmatched. Germline V gene data show CDR1 as MGHRA and CDR2 as YSYEKL. The CDR3 totals 13 residues.